The 4 T cell receptor beta chains below all came from one sample that was sequenced in a study of post-analysis software for immune sequencing data. Study findings and constraints: With TRBV5-6, TRBV5-1 and TRBV20-1 included, about five TRBV segments were more frequent in patients than in controls.

Their specific antigens are unknown. The library was made from cDNA and included unique molecular identifiers. Each CDR3 protein is one row after TCRdb ran MiXCR on the PCR reads. The sample includes 430,000 or so distinct CDR3 sequences, approximately 38% of them seen just once. Specimen: blood. All receptors come from a girl aged 2 to 9 with multiple sclerosis.

This clonotype was observed a few times. The chain joins TRBV6-1 to TRBJ1-2, with D perhaps TRBD1 (5 bases). The CDR3 extends over 15 amino acids. Germline values: CDR1 MNHNS, CDR2 SASEGT. Trimming took 1 base from V and 4 from J, leaving 13 bases between them. The CDR3 DNA reads TGTGCCAGCAGTGAAGACAGCAGGGTGTCCTATGGCTACACCTTC. Protein product: CASSEDSRVSYGYTF.

The V and J genes are TRBV7-2 and TRBJ1-2, with 9 bases lining up with TRBD1. The germline V gene encodes CDR1 SGHTA and CDR2 FQGNSA. This CDR3 comprises 15 residues. V shed 4 bases, J shed 8 bases, and the junction held 11 bases outside the gene matches. The CDR3 sequence is CASSSDGDRVYGYTF. The CDR3 nucleotides read TGTGCCAGCAGCTCGGATGGGGACAGGGTCTACGGCTACACCTTC.

The chain couples TRBV5-6 to TRBJ2-3; TRBD2 agrees at 12 bases. The CDR3 runs to 15 residues. CDR1 and CDR2 from the germline V gene are SGHDT and YYEEEE. V lost 4 bases and J lost 7; bases outside the gene matches: 7. In nucleotides, the CDR3 is TGTGCCAGCAGCGAGACTAGCGGGAGTTACCATACGCAGTATTTT. This encodes CASSETSGSYHTQYF. The variable domain in full, completed from reference TRBV5-6 and TRBJ2-3, reads DAGVTQSPTHLIKTRGQQVTLRCSPKSGHDTVSWYQQALGQGPQFIFQYYEEEERQRGNFPDRFSGHQFPNYSSELNVNALLLGDSALYLCASSETSGSYHTQYFGPGTRLTVL.

This clonotype appeared a few times. This chain uses TRBV7-2 with TRBJ2-3; D might be TRBD1 or TRBD2, each matching 5 bases. The CDR3 runs 15 residues. V dropped 5 bases and J dropped 1 base, with 13 bases sitting between them. The germline V gene encodes CDR1 SGHTA and CDR2 FQGNSA. DNA of the CDR3: TGTGCCAGCAGCGCGTACGGGACCCGCACAGATACGCAGTATTTT. The encoded protein is CASSAYGTRTDTQYF.